Shown below are 4 T cell receptor beta chains from a single sample sequenced in a study of neoadjuvant anti-PD-1 for oral cavity cancer. The sample's time point: after neoadjuvant nivolumab, at surgical resection. Measured with immunoSEQ multiplex PCR; TCRdb has only the in-frame clones, and not every one. The sample has some 14,000 clones; 67% are singletons. The starting material was PBMCs, obtained after nivolumab (anti-PD-1) treatment. These receptors all stem from a person aged 40 to 85 with oral cavity squamous cell carcinoma.

This clone was seen only a few times. This chain links TRBV2 with TRBJ2-2; D may be TRBD2 (6 bases). Germline V CDR1 and CDR2: SNHLY, FYNNEI. The CDR3 spans 15 residues. The germline V and J ends were trimmed by 5 bases and 0 bases, with 10 bases remaining between them. The CDR3 bases are TGTGCCAGCAGTCCTTGGGACTCGAACACCGGGGAGCTGTTTTTT. This gives the protein CASSPWDSNTGELFF.

The gene calls are TRBV9 and TRBJ1-2; TRBD1 matches at 7 bases. The V gene's germline CDR1 is SGDLS and CDR2 YYNGEE. The V segment lost 3 bases and the J segment 4 bases; nucleotides outside the gene matches: 3. This CDR3 comprises 13 residues. As DNA, the CDR3 is TGTGCCAGCAGCGCGGACAGGACCTATGGCTACACCTTC. Its protein product is CASSADRTYGYTF. Full variable domain (rest looked up from reference TRBV9 and TRBJ1-2): DSGVTQTPKHLITATGQRVTLRCSPRSGDLSVYWYQQSLDQGLQFLIQYYNGEERAKGNILERFSAQQFPDLHSELNLSSLELGDSALYFCASSADRTYGYTFGSGTRLTVV.

This clone is a singleton in its sample. The chain is built from TRBV9 and TRBJ1-5; 7 bases are a match to TRBD1. This CDR3 has 15 amino acids. The germline V gene has CDR1 SGDLS and CDR2 YYNGEE. V shed 3 bases and J 2 bases; nucleotides not matched to a gene: 5. For the CDR3, the DNA is TGTGCCAGCAGCGCGACAGGGAACGGCAATCAGCCCCAGCATTTT. The encoded protein is CASSATGNGNQPQHF.

This clone was seen a few times. The J gene is TRBJ2-1, the V gene TRBV12-5; no clear D. The germline CDR1 and CDR2 sequences are LGHNT and FRNRAP. Trimming removed 7 bases from V and 6 bases from J, with 10 bases in between. CDR3 size: 12 residues. CDR3 loop: CASAFTGNEQFF. The CDR3 DNA follows: TGTGCTAGTGCCTTTACGGGCAATGAGCAGTTCTTC.